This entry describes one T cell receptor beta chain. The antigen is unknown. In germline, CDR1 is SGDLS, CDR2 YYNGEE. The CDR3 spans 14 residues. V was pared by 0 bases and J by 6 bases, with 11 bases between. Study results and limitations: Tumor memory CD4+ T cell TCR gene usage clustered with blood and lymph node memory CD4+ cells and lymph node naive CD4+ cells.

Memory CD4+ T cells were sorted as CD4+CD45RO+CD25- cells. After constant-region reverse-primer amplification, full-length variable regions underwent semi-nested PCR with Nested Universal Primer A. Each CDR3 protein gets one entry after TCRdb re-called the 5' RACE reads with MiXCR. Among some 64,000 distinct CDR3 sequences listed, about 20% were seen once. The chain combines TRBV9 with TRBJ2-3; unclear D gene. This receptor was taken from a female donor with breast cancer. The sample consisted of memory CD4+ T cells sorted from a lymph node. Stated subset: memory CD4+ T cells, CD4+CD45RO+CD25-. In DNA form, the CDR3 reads TGTGCCAGCAGCGTAGGGGTTAGAGGCGATACGCAGTATTTT. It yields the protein CASSVGVRGDTQYF.